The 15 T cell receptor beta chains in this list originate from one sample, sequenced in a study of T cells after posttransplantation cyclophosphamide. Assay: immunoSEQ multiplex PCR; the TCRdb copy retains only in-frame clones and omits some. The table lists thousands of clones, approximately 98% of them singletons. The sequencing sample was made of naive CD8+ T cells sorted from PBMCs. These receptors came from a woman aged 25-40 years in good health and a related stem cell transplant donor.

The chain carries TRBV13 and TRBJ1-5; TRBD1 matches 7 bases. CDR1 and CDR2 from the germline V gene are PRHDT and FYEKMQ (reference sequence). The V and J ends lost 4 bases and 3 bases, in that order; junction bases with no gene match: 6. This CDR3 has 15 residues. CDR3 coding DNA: TGTGCCAGCAGCTCCATTGACAGGGACAATCAGCCCCAGCATTTT. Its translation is CASSSIDRDNQPQHF.

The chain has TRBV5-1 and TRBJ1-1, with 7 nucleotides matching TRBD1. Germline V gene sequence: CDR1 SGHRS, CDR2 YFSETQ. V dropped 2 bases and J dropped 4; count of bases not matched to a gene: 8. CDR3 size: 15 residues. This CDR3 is CASSLRQGVITEAFF. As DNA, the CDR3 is TGCGCCAGCAGCTTAAGACAGGGTGTCATCACTGAAGCTTTCTTT.

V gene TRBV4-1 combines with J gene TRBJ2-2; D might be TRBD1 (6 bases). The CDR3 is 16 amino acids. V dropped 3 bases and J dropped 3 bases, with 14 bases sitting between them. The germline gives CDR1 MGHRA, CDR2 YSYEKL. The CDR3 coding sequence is TGCGCCAGCAGCCATCGACAGGTCTCGGACACCGGGGAGCTGTTTTTT. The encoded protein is CASSHRQVSDTGELFF.

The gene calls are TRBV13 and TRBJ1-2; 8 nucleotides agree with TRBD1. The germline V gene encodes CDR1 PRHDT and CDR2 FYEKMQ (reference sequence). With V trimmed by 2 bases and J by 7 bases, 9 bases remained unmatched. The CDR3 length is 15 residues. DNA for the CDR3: TGTGCCAGCAGCTTATTGACCCAAGGACAGGGTGGCTACACCTTC. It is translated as CASSLLTQGQGGYTF.

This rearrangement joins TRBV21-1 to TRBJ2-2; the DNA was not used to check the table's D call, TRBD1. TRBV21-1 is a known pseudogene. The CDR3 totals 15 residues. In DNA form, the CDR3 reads TGTGCCAGCAGGATGCTCAGGGTTTACACCGGGGAGCTGTTTTTT. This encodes CASRMLRVYTGELFF.

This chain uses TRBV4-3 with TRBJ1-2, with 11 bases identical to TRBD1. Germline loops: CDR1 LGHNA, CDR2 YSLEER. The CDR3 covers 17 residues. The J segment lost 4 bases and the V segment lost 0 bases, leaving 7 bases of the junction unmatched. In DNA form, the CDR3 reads TGCGCCAGCAGCCAAGAGTGGACAGGGGGCCGCAGCTATGGCTACACCTTC. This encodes CASSQEWTGGRSYGYTF.

CDR3 protein: CASSQEAQGRADTQYF. The DNA for the CDR3 is TGCGCCAGCAGCCAAGAAGCCCAGGGGAGGGCAGATACGCAGTATTTT. The V and J genes are TRBV4-1 and TRBJ2-3, with D tentatively TRBD2 (7 bases). Germline CDR1 and CDR2: MGHRA and YSYEKL. The germline V and J ends were trimmed by 0 bases and 4 bases, with 14 bases remaining between them. The CDR3 consists of 16 residues.

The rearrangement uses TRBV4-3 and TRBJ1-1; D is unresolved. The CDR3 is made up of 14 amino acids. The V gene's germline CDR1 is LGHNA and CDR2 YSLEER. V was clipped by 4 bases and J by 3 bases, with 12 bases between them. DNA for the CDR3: TGCGCCAGCAGCCCTGGTTCAGGATACACTGAAGCTTTCTTT. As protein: CASSPGSGYTEAFF.

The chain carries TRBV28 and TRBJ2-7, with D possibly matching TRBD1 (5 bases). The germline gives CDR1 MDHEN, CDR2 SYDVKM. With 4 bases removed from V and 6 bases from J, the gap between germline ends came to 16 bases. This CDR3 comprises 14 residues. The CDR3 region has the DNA TGTGCCAGCAGTTGGGTAGGGGATGATGGCGAGCAGTACTTC. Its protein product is CASSWVGDDGEQYF.

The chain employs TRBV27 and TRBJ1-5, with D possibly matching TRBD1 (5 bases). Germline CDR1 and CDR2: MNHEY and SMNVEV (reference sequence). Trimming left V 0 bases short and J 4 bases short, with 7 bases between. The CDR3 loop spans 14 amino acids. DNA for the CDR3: TGTGCCAGCAGTTTATCACGGGGGAATCAGCCCCAGCATTTT. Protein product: CASSLSRGNQPQHF.

The CDR3 DNA sequence: TGTGCCAGCAGCGTAGTGGGCGGGGGGGAGGAAGATACGCAGTATTTT. Amino acids: CASSVVGGGEEDTQYF. J is TRBJ2-3 and V is TRBV9; 9 bases fit TRBD2. Germline V lookup: CDR1 SGDLS, CDR2 YYNGEE. Trimming at V came to 0 bases and at J to 5 bases, leaving 7 bases not matched to a gene. This CDR3 spans 16 amino acids.

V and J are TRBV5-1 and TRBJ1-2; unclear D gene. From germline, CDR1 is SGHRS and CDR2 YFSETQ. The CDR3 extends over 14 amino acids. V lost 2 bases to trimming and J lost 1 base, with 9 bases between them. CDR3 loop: CASSFSQINYGYTF. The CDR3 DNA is TGCGCCAGCAGCTTTTCTCAGATTAACTATGGCTACACCTTC.

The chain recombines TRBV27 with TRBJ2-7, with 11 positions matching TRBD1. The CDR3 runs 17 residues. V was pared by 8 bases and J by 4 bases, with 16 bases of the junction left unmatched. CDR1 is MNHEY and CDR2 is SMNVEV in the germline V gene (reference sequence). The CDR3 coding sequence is TGTGCCAGCTACCCCCTCGGGACAGGGGGAGGGTGGTACGAGCAGTACTTC. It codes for CASYPLGTGGGWYEQYF.

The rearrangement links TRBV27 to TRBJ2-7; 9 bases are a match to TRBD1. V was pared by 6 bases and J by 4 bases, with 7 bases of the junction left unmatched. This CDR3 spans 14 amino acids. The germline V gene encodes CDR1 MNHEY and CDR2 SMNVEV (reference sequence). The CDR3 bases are TGTGCCAGCAGCCACGGGACAGGGACTTACGAGCAGTACTTC. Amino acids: CASSHGTGTYEQYF.

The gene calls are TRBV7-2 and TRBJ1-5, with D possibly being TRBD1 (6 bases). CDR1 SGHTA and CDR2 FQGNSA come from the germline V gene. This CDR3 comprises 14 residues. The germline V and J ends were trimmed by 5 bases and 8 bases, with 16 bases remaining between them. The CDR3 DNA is TGTGCCAGCAGCGTTAACAGGGCACTGGAGCCCCAGCATTTT. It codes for CASSVNRALEPQHF.